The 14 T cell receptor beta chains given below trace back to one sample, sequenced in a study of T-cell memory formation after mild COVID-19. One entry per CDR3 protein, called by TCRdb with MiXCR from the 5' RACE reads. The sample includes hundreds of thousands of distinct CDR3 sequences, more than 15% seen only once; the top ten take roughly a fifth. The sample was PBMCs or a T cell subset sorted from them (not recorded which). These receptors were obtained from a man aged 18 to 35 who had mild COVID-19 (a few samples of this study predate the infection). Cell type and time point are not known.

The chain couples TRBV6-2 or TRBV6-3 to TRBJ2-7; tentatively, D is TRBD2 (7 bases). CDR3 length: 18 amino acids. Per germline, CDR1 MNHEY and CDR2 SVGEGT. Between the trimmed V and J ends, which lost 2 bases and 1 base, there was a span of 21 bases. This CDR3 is CASSYGGLGGLGSYEQYV. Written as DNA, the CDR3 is TGTGCCAGCAGTTACGGAGGACTAGGGGGTCTCGGGTCCTACGAGCAGTACGTC.

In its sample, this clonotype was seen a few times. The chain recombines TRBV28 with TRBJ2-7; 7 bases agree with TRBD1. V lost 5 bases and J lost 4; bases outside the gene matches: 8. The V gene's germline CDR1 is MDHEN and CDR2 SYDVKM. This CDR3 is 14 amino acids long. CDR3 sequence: CASSPAGGHYEQYV. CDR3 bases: TGTGCCAGCAGTCCTGCAGGGGGTCATTACGAGCAGTACGTC.

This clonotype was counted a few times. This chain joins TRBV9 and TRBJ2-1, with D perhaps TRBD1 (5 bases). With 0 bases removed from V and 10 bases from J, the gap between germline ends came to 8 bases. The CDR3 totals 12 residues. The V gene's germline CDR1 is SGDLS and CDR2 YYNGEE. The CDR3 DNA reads TGTGCCAGCAGCGTAGTAGGGGCCGAGCAGTTCTTC. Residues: CASSVVGAEQFF.

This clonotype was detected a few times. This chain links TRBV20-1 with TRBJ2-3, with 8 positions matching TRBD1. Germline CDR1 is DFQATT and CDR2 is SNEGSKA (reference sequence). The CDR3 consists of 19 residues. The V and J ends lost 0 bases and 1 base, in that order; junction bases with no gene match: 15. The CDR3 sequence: CSARDIGQGWGQGTDTQYF. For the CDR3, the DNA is TGCAGTGCTAGAGATATCGGACAGGGTTGGGGGCAGGGCACAGATACGCAGTATTTT.

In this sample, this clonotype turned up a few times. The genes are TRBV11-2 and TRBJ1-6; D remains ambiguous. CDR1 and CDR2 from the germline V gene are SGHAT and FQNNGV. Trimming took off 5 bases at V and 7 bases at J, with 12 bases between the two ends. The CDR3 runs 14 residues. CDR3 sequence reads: CASSPGPGNSPLHF. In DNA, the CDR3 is TGTGCCAGCAGCCCCGGACCCGGCAATTCACCCCTCCACTTT.

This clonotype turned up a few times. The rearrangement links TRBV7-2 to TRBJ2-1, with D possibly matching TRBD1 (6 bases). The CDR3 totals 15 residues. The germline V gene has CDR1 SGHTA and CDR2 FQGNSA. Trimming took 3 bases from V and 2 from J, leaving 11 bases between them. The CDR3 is CASSFKDSAYNEQFF. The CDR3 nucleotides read TGTGCCAGCAGCTTTAAGGACAGTGCCTACAATGAGCAGTTCTTC.

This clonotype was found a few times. The CDR3 reads CASSKWEGLDTEAFF. The CDR3 nucleotides are TGCGCCAGCAGCAAGTGGGAGGGATTGGACACTGAAGCTTTCTTT. The chain combines TRBV4-1 with TRBJ1-1; D is unresolved. The CDR3 loop spans 15 amino acids. Trimming cost V 5 bases and J 3 bases, with 16 bases left between them. Germline V gene lookup returns CDR1 MGHRA and CDR2 YSYEKL.

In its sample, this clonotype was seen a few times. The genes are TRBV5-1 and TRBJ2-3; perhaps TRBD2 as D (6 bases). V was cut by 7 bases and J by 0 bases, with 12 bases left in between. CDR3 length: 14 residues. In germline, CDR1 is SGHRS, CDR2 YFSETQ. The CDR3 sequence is CASAPGTSTDTQYF. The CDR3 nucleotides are TGCGCCAGCGCCCCCGGGACTAGCACAGATACGCAGTATTTT.

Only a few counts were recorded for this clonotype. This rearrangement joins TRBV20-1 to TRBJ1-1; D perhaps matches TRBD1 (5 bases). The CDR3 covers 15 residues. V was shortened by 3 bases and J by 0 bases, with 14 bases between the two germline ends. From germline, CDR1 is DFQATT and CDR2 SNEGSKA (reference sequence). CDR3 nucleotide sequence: TGCAGTGCTAGCCAGGGTGGGTCAGTGAACACTGAAGCTTTCTTT. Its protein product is CSASQGGSVNTEAFF.

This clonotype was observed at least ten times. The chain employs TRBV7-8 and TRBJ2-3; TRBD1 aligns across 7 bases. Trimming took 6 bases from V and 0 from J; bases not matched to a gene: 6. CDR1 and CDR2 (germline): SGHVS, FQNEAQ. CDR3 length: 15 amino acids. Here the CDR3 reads CASSSPGQSTDTQYF. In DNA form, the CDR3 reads TGTGCCAGCAGTTCGCCGGGACAGAGCACAGATACGCAGTATTTT.

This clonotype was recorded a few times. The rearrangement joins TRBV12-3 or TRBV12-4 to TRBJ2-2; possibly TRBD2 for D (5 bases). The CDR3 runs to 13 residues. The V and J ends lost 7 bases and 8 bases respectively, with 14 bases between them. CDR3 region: CASKTTSGGELFF. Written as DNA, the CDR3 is TGTGCCAGCAAGACCACGTCGGGGGGGGAGCTGTTTTTT.

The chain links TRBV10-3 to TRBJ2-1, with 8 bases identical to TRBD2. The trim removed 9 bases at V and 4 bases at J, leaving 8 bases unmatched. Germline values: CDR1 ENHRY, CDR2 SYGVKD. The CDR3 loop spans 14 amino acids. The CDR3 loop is CAISRGGPYNEQFF. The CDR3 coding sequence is TGTGCCATTTCTCGCGGGGGGCCGTACAATGAGCAGTTCTTC.

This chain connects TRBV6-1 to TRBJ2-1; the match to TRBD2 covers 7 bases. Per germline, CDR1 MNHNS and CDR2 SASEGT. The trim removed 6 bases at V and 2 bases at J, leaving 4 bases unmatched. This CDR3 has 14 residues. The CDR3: CASRGGVTYNEQFF. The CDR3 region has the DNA TGTGCCAGCAGGGGAGGGGTTACCTACAATGAGCAGTTCTTC.

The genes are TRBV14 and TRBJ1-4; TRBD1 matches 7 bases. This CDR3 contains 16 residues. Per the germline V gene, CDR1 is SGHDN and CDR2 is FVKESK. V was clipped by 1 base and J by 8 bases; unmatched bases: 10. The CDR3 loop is CASSQGMTGFGEKLFF. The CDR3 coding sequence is TGTGCCAGCAGCCAAGGAATGACAGGGTTTGGGGAAAAACTGTTTTTT.